These 24 T cell receptor beta chains were sequenced from one sample in a study of cytomegalovirus exposure and HLA in healthy donors. The PCR used 60 Vbeta and 13 Jbeta primers. Sequencing was performed with immunoSEQ multiplex PCR; in TCRdb, only in-frame clones are kept and a portion is missing. The sample totals some 56,000 clones. Sequencing used PBMCs. The receptors come from a woman aged 30 to 39 in good health and CMV-seropositive.

The J gene is TRBJ1-2, the V gene TRBV10-2; D is unresolved. The CDR3 extends over 15 amino acids. Per the germline V gene, CDR1 is WSHSY and CDR2 is SAAADI. V was clipped by 0 bases and J by 3 bases, with 11 bases between them. In nucleotides, the CDR3 is TGCGCCAGCAGTGAGTCCCAGGCTGGGTACTATGGCTACACCTTC. It codes for CASSESQAGYYGYTF.

V usage is TRBV6-1 and J usage is TRBJ2-3; no clear D. Trimming removed 4 bases at V and 6 bases at J, with 17 bases between. CDR1 and CDR2 from the germline V gene are MNHNS and SASEGT. The CDR3 loop spans 15 amino acids. CDR3: CASSGQFPIQDTQYF. CDR3 bases: TGTGCCAGCAGTGGGCAGTTTCCAATCCAGGATACGCAGTATTTT.

The chain is built from TRBV29-1 and TRBJ1-5, with 7 bases fitting TRBD1. The V and J ends lost 4 bases and 5 bases, in that order; junction bases with no gene match: 11. This CDR3 contains 15 residues. The germline CDR1 and CDR2 sequences are SQVTM and ANQGSEA. The chain's CDR3 is CSVAFMGQGDQPQHF. Written as DNA, the CDR3 is TGCAGCGTTGCGTTCATGGGGCAGGGGGATCAGCCCCAGCATTTT.

The V call is TRBV7-9, the J call TRBJ1-1, with 9 nucleotides matching TRBD1. This CDR3 comprises 15 residues. Unmatched junction bases numbered 10, after V lost 5 bases and J lost 6 bases. Germline V gene data show CDR1 as SEHNR and CDR2 as FQNEAQ (reference sequence). The CDR3 sequence: CASSRIQGAEAEAFF. In DNA, the CDR3 is TGTGCCAGCAGCCGAATACAGGGGGCAGAGGCTGAAGCTTTCTTT.

The chain combines TRBV5-4 with TRBJ2-2; D is perhaps TRBD2 (6 bases). The CDR3 sequence is 18 residues long. In germline, CDR1 is SGHNT, CDR2 YYREEE (reference sequence). Between the trimmed V and J ends, which lost 3 bases and 2 bases, there was a span of 20 bases. This CDR3 reads CASSWGGGAGLNTGELFF. The CDR3 coding sequence is TGTGCCAGCAGCTGGGGTGGGGGTGCGGGACTTAACACCGGGGAGCTGTTTTTT.

The chain couples TRBV5-1 to TRBJ2-7, with 7 bases that match TRBD2. With 3 bases clipped from V and 5 bases from J, the junction kept 5 bases outside the gene matches. The germline V gene encodes CDR1 SGHRS and CDR2 YFSETQ. CDR3 size: 13 residues. CDR3 nucleotides: TGCGCCAGCAGCTGGACTAGTCCCCACGAGCAGTACTTC. Amino acids: CASSWTSPHEQYF.

The genes are TRBV29-1 and TRBJ1-2, with 8 bases fitting TRBD1. Germline CDR1 reads SQVTM; CDR2 reads ANQGSEA. This CDR3 spans 13 amino acids. After removal of 6 bases from V and 2 bases from J, the junction contained 5 bases not matched to a gene. The CDR3 loop is CSVMTGANYGYTF. CDR3 DNA sequence: TGCAGCGTCATGACAGGGGCGAACTATGGCTACACCTTC.

The chain carries TRBV21-1 and TRBJ1-1; TRBD1, as called in the table, went unchecked against the DNA. TRBV21-1 is labeled a pseudogene. This CDR3 has 14 amino acids. The CDR3, as DNA: TGTGCCAGCAGCGGGACAGCGTGGGACACTGAAGCTTTCTTT. Translation: CASSGTAWDTEAFF.

This clone counts as medium-sized by frequency. The V and J genes are TRBV13 and TRBJ1-3; D is unclear. Between the trimmed V and J ends, which lost 3 bases and 4 bases, there was a span of 4 bases. Germline V gene lookup returns CDR1 PRHDT and CDR2 FYEKMQ (reference sequence). CDR3 length: 12 residues. DNA of the CDR3: TGTGCCAGCAGCTTCCGGGGAAACACCATATATTTT. Residues: CASSFRGNTIYF.

The V gene is TRBV5-1, the J gene TRBJ2-6; tentatively, D is TRBD1 (6 bases). V shed 4 bases and J shed 2 bases, with 13 bases lying between them. The CDR3 is 16 amino acids. The germline V gene encodes CDR1 SGHRS and CDR2 YFSETQ. The chain's CDR3 is CASSQKDRTGANVLTF. The CDR3 DNA follows: TGCGCCAGCAGCCAGAAAGACAGGACTGGGGCCAACGTCCTGACTTTC.

The rearrangement uses TRBV30 and TRBJ1-1; D not certain. V was pared by 5 bases and J by 1 base, with 11 bases between. CDR1 is GTSNPN and CDR2 is SVGIG in the germline V gene (reference sequence). The length of the CDR3 is 13 residues. The CDR3 region has the DNA TGTGCCTGGGGGGAGGGCCCGAACACTGAAGCTTTCTTT. This translates into CAWGEGPNTEAFF.

V and J are TRBV4-1 and TRBJ1-2; maybe TRBD1 (5 bases). CDR1 is MGHRA and CDR2 is YSYEKL in the germline V gene. Trimming pared 0 bases from V and 8 bases from J, leaving 16 bases between. The CDR3 contains 15 residues. CDR3: CASSQDRGLSSGYTF. CDR3 sequence (DNA): TGCGCCAGCAGCCAAGACCGGGGACTGAGTAGCGGCTACACCTTC.

The chain uses TRBV6-5 and TRBJ2-2; 12 nucleotides agree with TRBD2. The V gene end was trimmed by 4 bases and the J gene end by 4 bases; junction bases not matched to a gene: 4. CDR3 size: 16 residues. Germline V gene sequence: CDR1 MNHEY, CDR2 SVGAGI. The CDR3 here is CASSSGTSGRTGELFF. DNA of the CDR3: TGTGCCAGCAGTTCTGGGACTAGCGGGCGCACCGGGGAGCTGTTTTTT.

The CDR3, as DNA: TGCGCCAGCAGCCAAGTTTCGGGAGCGGCGGGAGGCCCCCGAGAGACCCAGTACTTC. Residues: CASSQVSGAAGGPRETQYF. The chain has TRBV4-1 and TRBJ2-5; 8 bases match TRBD2. The CDR3 is made up of 19 amino acids. Germline V lookup: CDR1 MGHRA, CDR2 YSYEKL. With 1 base clipped from V and 4 bases from J, the junction kept 17 bases outside the gene matches.

V is TRBV4-2 and J is TRBJ2-1; maybe TRBD1 (6 bases). The CDR3 runs 14 residues. V shed 1 base and J shed 6 bases, with 10 bases lying between them. In germline, CDR1 is LGHNA, CDR2 YNFKEQ. CDR3 nucleotide sequence: TGTGCCAGCAGCCAAGCTTTACAGGGCAATGAGCAGTTCTTC. Encoded protein: CASSQALQGNEQFF.

The V call is TRBV5-1, the J call TRBJ2-7; 8 bases agree with TRBD2. The CDR3 spans 13 residues. CDR1 and CDR2 (germline): SGHRS, YFSETQ. Losses at the gene ends were 2 bases for V and 4 bases for J; bases not matched to a gene: 2. In DNA form, the CDR3 reads TGCGCCAGCAGCTTAAAGCGGGGGTACGAGCAGTACTTC. It codes for CASSLKRGYEQYF.

This CDR3 reads CASSFRGDPYEQYF. CDR3 bases: TGTGCCAGCAGCTTCAGGGGAGACCCTTACGAGCAGTACTTC. The rearrangement joins TRBV7-8 to TRBJ2-7; perhaps TRBD1 as D (6 bases). Germline assignment: CDR1 SGHVS and CDR2 FQNEAQ. V was shortened by 3 bases and J by 4 bases, with 13 bases between the two germline ends. The CDR3 has 14 residues.

The CDR3 DNA sequence: TGTGCCAGCAGTGAAGGGTTTGCGGGGGGGCACAATGAGCAGTTCTTC. The encoded protein is CASSEGFAGGHNEQFF. J is TRBJ2-1 and V is TRBV6-1; TRBD2 matches 9 bases. CDR1 and CDR2 from the germline V gene are MNHNS and SASEGT. The CDR3 length is 16 residues. The V and J ends lost 1 base and 5 bases, in that order; junction bases with no gene match: 6.

The rearrangement joins TRBV6-5 to TRBJ2-1; 12 bases agree with TRBD2. The V and J ends lost 5 bases and 7 bases, in that order; junction bases with no gene match: 6. The CDR3 covers 15 residues. The germline CDR1 and CDR2 sequences are MNHEY and SVGAGI. CDR3 sequence reads: CASSPLAGGRNEQFF. In DNA, the CDR3 is TGTGCCAGCAGTCCCCTAGCGGGGGGGCGTAATGAGCAGTTCTTC.

The rearrangement joins TRBV29-1 to TRBJ2-7, with 8 bases matching TRBD2. The CDR3 length is 13 residues. Germline V gene lookup returns CDR1 SQVTM and CDR2 ANQGSEA. J gave up 7 bases and V 6 bases, and 11 bases lay outside the gene matches. CDR3 protein: CSVGRAGVGEQYF. The DNA for the CDR3 is TGCAGCGTCGGGCGAGCGGGAGTCGGTGAGCAGTACTTC.

The V gene is TRBV5-1, the J gene TRBJ2-1; 10 bases line up with TRBD2. The germline gives CDR1 SGHRS, CDR2 YFSETQ. The junction had 4 bases not matched to a gene; V was cut back by 0 bases and J by 1 base. The CDR3 contains 17 residues. In DNA form, the CDR3 reads TGCGCCAGCAGCTTGGCTAGCGGGAGCCTTTCCTACAATGAGCAGTTCTTC. This encodes CASSLASGSLSYNEQFF.

The V call is TRBV4-1, the J call TRBJ1-1, with 8 bases fitting TRBD1. J gave up 4 bases and V 4 bases, and 14 bases lay outside the gene matches. The germline V gene encodes CDR1 MGHRA and CDR2 YSYEKL. This CDR3 has 17 amino acids. Here the CDR3 DNA reads TGCGCCAGCAGCCTGCATCAGGGGGCGTCTTCCGGCACTGAAGCTTTCTTT. The encoded protein is CASSLHQGASSGTEAFF.

The chain uses TRBV6-5 and TRBJ1-2; TRBD1 agrees at 9 bases. Trimming cost V 6 bases and J 8 bases; bases outside gene matches: 10. This CDR3 comprises 14 residues. The V gene's germline CDR1 is MNHEY and CDR2 SVGAGI. The CDR3 bases are TGTGCCAGCAGGACCCGGGACAGGGTGCTAGGCTACACCTTC. It specifies CASRTRDRVLGYTF.

In regard to this clone: Sequence at one end of the junction differs from germline and may be a read error. The chain recombines TRBV7-9 with TRBJ1-1, with TRBD1 as a possible D gene (5 bases). CDR3 size: 14 residues. Germline V gene lookup returns CDR1 SEHNR and CDR2 FQNEAQ (reference sequence). The CDR3 region is CASSTQGSNTEDFF. DNA of the CDR3: TGTGCCAGCAGCACTCAGGGATCGAACACTGAAGATTTCTTT.